A single sample gave rise to the 20 T cell receptor beta chains below, sequenced in a study of cytomegalovirus exposure and HLA in healthy donors. The PCR contained 60 Vbeta and 13 Jbeta primers. The data were produced by immunoSEQ multiplex PCR, yet TCRdb's version contains in-frame clones alone and is incomplete. Its table lists under 200,000 clones. The material sequenced was PBMCs. Receptor source: a man aged 25-45 years in good health and CMV-seronegative.

This rearrangement joins TRBV28 to TRBJ1-2, with a tentative D call TRBD1 (6 bases). The CDR3 extends over 14 amino acids. Germline values: CDR1 MDHEN, CDR2 SYDVKM. The ends were cut back, 2 bases at V and 4 bases at J, with 11 bases in the middle. CDR3 DNA: TGTGCCAGCAGTTTAGCCCGGACAGCCTATGGCTACACCTTC. Its translation is CASSLARTAYGYTF.

On this clone: The sample contains more than one DNA sequence encoding this CDR3. The chain carries TRBV7-2 and TRBJ1-6; D unresolved. Germline lookup yields CDR1 SGHTA and CDR2 FQGNSA. The germline V and J ends were trimmed by 3 bases and 0 bases, with 6 bases remaining between them. The CDR3 has 15 residues. The CDR3 coding sequence is TGTGCCAGCAGCTTGGAGAGCTCCTATAATTCACCCCTCCACTTT. Translated: CASSLESSYNSPLHF.

The chain combines TRBV28 with TRBJ1-4, with 7 bases identical to TRBD1. With 6 bases clipped from V and 4 bases from J, the junction kept 8 bases outside the gene matches. Germline-derived CDR1 and CDR2 are MDHEN and SYDVKM. CDR3 length: 15 amino acids. The CDR3 spells CASSDRAWVNEKLFF. In nucleotides, the CDR3 is TGTGCCAGCAGCGACAGGGCGTGGGTTAATGAAAAACTGTTTTTT.

The chain has TRBV4-2 and TRBJ1-4; the match to TRBD1 covers 8 bases. V was pared by 6 bases and J by 7 bases, with 13 bases of the junction left unmatched. Germline CDR1 reads LGHNA; CDR2 reads YNFKEQ. The CDR3 sequence is 16 residues long. DNA for the CDR3: TGTGCCAGCAGTCGAGGACAGGGTGGGGGGTTTGAAAAACTGTTTTTT. Its translation is CASSRGQGGGFEKLFF.

The chain links TRBV29-1 to TRBJ1-2, with D possibly being TRBD1 (6 bases). This CDR3 has 13 amino acids. V was clipped by 7 bases and J by 0 bases, with 12 bases between them. Germline V CDR1 and CDR2: SQVTM, ANQGSEA. The CDR3 here is CSARDTSNYGYTF. The CDR3 nucleotides read TGCAGCGCCCGGGACACTTCTAACTATGGCTACACCTTC.

This chain links TRBV28 with TRBJ2-1, with a possible D match to TRBD1 (6 bases). This CDR3 spans 13 amino acids. Trimming left V 1 base short and J 14 bases short, with 15 bases between. From germline, CDR1 is MDHEN and CDR2 SYDVKM. CDR3 amino acids: CASSLFLAEGEFF. DNA of the CDR3: TGTGCCAGCAGTTTATTTCTAGCTGAGGGGGAGTTCTTC.

V is TRBV2 and J is TRBJ2-1; a weak D match, TRBD2 (5 bases). The germline V gene has CDR1 SNHLY and CDR2 FYNNEI. V lost 11 bases to trimming and J lost 1 base, with 9 bases between them. This CDR3 has 12 residues. Here the CDR3 DNA reads TGTGCCTCGAGGGTATCCTACAATGAGCAGTTCTTC. This translates into CASRVSYNEQFF.

This rearrangement joins TRBV2 to TRBJ1-3; 7 bases line up with TRBD1. Germline V gives CDR1 SNHLY, CDR2 FYNNEI. V lost 5 bases, J lost 8 bases, and 12 bases stayed unmatched. The CDR3 spans 15 residues. CDR3: CASSYIGQAEDTIYF. In DNA form, the CDR3 reads TGTGCCAGCAGTTACATTGGACAGGCCGAGGACACCATATATTTT. The whole variable domain, remainder taken from reference TRBV2 and TRBJ1-3, is EPEVTQTPSHQVTQMGQEVILRCVPISNHLYFYWYRQILGQKVEFLVSFYNNEISEKSEIFDDQFSVERPDGSNFTLKIRSTKLEDSAMYFCASSYIGQAEDTIYFGEGSWLTVV.

The genes are TRBV18 and TRBJ2-7; D is ambiguous. Germline CDR1 and CDR2: KGHSH and LQKENI. The CDR3 has 14 amino acids. The V end lost 3 bases, the J end lost 3 bases, and 12 bases lay between the germline ends. The CDR3 DNA reads as TGTGCCAGCTCACCTGGGCTCGACGGCTACGAGCAGTACTTC. Protein product: CASSPGLDGYEQYF.

The chain recombines TRBV2 with TRBJ2-1; TRBD2 aligns across 7 bases. The trim removed 3 bases at V and 5 bases at J, leaving 7 bases unmatched. The CDR3 length is 15 residues. Germline CDR1 reads SNHLY; CDR2 reads FYNNEI. In DNA, the CDR3 is TGTGCCAGCAGTGAGCGGGAGTTGGACCACAATGAGCAGTTCTTC. Translating it yields CASSERELDHNEQFF.

The chain uses TRBV5-1 and TRBJ2-1; 9 bases are a match to TRBD2. CDR3 length equals 15 residues. The V gene end was trimmed by 6 bases and the J gene end by 3 bases; junction bases not matched to a gene: 7. The germline CDR1 and CDR2 sequences are SGHRS and YFSETQ. CDR3 sequence reads: CASTPTSGFYNEQFF. The CDR3 DNA reads as TGCGCCAGCACCCCGACTAGCGGATTCTACAATGAGCAGTTCTTC.

V usage is TRBV5-4 and J usage is TRBJ2-1, with TRBD2 identical over 7 bases. Trimming at V came to 3 bases and at J to 0 bases, leaving 9 bases not matched to a gene. Germline CDR1 and CDR2: SGHNT and YYREEE (reference sequence). The CDR3 runs to 17 residues. Here the CDR3 DNA reads TGTGCCAGCAGCTCTCCTAGCGGCGAAAGCTCCTACAATGAGCAGTTCTTC. Amino acids: CASSSPSGESSYNEQFF.

The chain combines TRBV7-7 with TRBJ2-6; 7 nucleotides line up with TRBD1. V lost 5 bases and J lost 1; bases outside the gene matches: 14. This CDR3 has 19 amino acids. Germline-derived CDR1 and CDR2 are SSHAT and FNYEAQ (reference sequence). CDR3 coding DNA: TGTGCCAGCAGCGCATCGACAGGGATCAGCCGTTCTGGGGCCAACGTCCTGACTTTC. Encoded protein: CASSASTGISRSGANVLTF.

The genes are TRBV7-9 and TRBJ2-5; 7 positions match TRBD1. Germline assignment: CDR1 SEHNR and CDR2 FQNEAQ (reference sequence). V dropped 6 bases and J dropped 4; count of bases not matched to a gene: 5. The CDR3 length is 13 residues. CDR3 region: CASRTGSGETQYF. As DNA, the CDR3 is TGTGCCAGCAGGACAGGGTCTGGAGAGACCCAGTACTTC.

The chain links TRBV6-5 to TRBJ2-7, with 11 bases that match TRBD1. This CDR3 comprises 15 residues. Germline assignment: CDR1 MNHEY and CDR2 SVGAGI. The trim removed 6 bases at V and 3 bases at J, leaving 7 bases unmatched. CDR3 protein: CASSMGQGGGYEQYF. In DNA form, the CDR3 reads TGTGCCAGCAGCATGGGACAGGGGGGTGGCTACGAGCAGTACTTC.

This chain connects TRBV2 to TRBJ2-5; D is perhaps TRBD1 (6 bases). With 5 bases removed from V and 1 base from J, the gap between germline ends came to 11 bases. This CDR3 is 14 amino acids long. From germline, CDR1 is SNHLY and CDR2 FYNNEI. The CDR3 is CASSIGGSQETQYF. The CDR3 DNA sequence: TGTGCCAGCAGTATTGGGGGCAGCCAAGAGACCCAGTACTTC.

V gene TRBV21-1 combines with J gene TRBJ2-7; TRBD1, the table's D call, lacks a check against the DNA. TRBV21-1 is an annotated pseudogene. This CDR3 contains 15 residues. The DNA of the CDR3 is TGTGCCAGCAGCCAACAGGGGACGGCCTCCTACGAGCAGTACTTC. Amino acid sequence: CASSQQGTASYEQYF.

The rearrangement links TRBV7-9 to TRBJ2-7; D not resolved. With 2 bases removed from V and 6 bases from J, the gap between germline ends came to 5 bases. The CDR3 extends over 11 amino acids. Germline loops: CDR1 SEHNR, CDR2 FQNEAQ (reference sequence). This chain's CDR3 is CASSLLSEQYF. In DNA form, the CDR3 reads TGTGCCAGCAGCTTATTATCCGAGCAGTACTTC.

The chain carries TRBV29-1 and TRBJ2-5, with a tentative D call TRBD1 (6 bases). Trimming removed 7 bases at V and 1 base at J, with 10 bases between. Germline V CDR1 and CDR2: SQVTM, ANQGSEA. This CDR3 has 12 amino acids. In DNA, the CDR3 is TGCAGCGCCTTCAGGGGCCAAGAGACCCAGTACTTC. Protein: CSAFRGQETQYF.

The genes are TRBV28 and TRBJ2-1; 11 bases fit TRBD1. V trimming: 6 bases; J trimming: 4 bases; junction bases outside the gene matches: 11. From germline, CDR1 is MDHEN and CDR2 SYDVKM. The length of the CDR3 is 17 residues. The DNA for the CDR3 is TGTGCCAGCAGCGAAGATCGGACAGGGGGCGTATACAATGAGCAGTTCTTC. Amino acid sequence: CASSEDRTGGVYNEQFF.